One sample yielded the 8 T cell receptor beta chains listed below, sequenced in a study of shared clonotypes between healthy human individuals. Only in-frame clones appear in the TCRdb table, and some are missing; sequencing was by immunoSEQ multiplex PCR. Of some 1.5 million clones listed, about 98% are singletons. Sequencing was carried out using naive CD4+ T cells sorted from blood. Subset reported: CD45RA+ positively selected. The source is a man aged 25-45 years in good health.

The chain links TRBV21-1 to TRBJ1-1; TRBD1, as called in the table, went unchecked against the DNA. TRBV21-1 is given as a pseudogene. CDR3 length: 13 amino acids. This CDR3 reads CAQPLGRACEAFF. The CDR3 region has the DNA TGTGCCCAACCCCTTGGCAGGGCATGCGAAGCTTTCTTT.

This chain connects TRBV5-1 to TRBJ1-2; unclear D gene. Trimming cost V 0 bases and J 7 bases, with 13 bases left between them. The length of the CDR3 is 14 residues. The germline V gene encodes CDR1 SGHRS and CDR2 YFSETQ. The DNA for the CDR3 is TGCGCCAGCAGCTTGGTGTCAGAACTGGGTGGCTACACCTTC. Translation: CASSLVSELGGYTF.

For the CDR3, the DNA is TGTGCCAGCAGCTTGACGAGATCCGAGCAGTTCTTC. Translated, it gives CASSLTRSEQFF. The rearrangement uses TRBV7-9 and TRBJ2-1, with D uncertain. From germline, CDR1 is SEHNR and CDR2 FQNEAQ (reference sequence). The germline V and J ends were trimmed by 3 bases and 10 bases, with 10 bases remaining between them. This CDR3 has 12 amino acids.

This clone occurred once. V usage is TRBV4-1 and J usage is TRBJ2-7, with 12 nucleotides matching TRBD2. The V gene's germline CDR1 is MGHRA and CDR2 YSYEKL. With V trimmed by 1 base and J by 2 bases, 3 bases remained unmatched. The CDR3 loop spans 16 amino acids. The CDR3 reads CASSQGLAGVTYEQYF. CDR3 bases: TGCGCCAGCAGCCAAGGACTAGCGGGAGTAACCTACGAGCAGTACTTC.

This sequence joins TRBV6-1 and TRBJ1-2; D is ambiguous. The germline V gene has CDR1 MNHNS and CDR2 SASEGT. The CDR3 is 12 amino acids. Trimming removed 6 bases from V and 4 bases from J, with 9 bases in between. The CDR3 here is CASRDGIYGYTF. The CDR3 DNA sequence: TGTGCCAGCAGAGACGGGATCTATGGCTACACCTTC.

The gene calls are TRBV5-1 and TRBJ2-3, with 9 bases identical to TRBD2. V shed 2 bases, J shed 4 bases, and the junction held 5 bases outside the gene matches. This CDR3 comprises 15 residues. CDR1 is SGHRS, CDR2 YFSETQ, per germline. The DNA of the CDR3 is TGCGCCAGCAGCTTTGGCGGGAGGGGGCCAGATACGCAGTATTTT. Translating gives CASSFGGRGPDTQYF.

The gene calls are TRBV6-5 and TRBJ2-2; tentative D call: TRBD2 (5 bases). Trimming cost V 6 bases and J 6 bases, with 14 bases left between them. The germline gives CDR1 MNHEY, CDR2 SVGAGI. The CDR3 totals 14 residues. The CDR3 protein is CASRPGSLSGELFF. As DNA, the CDR3 is TGTGCCAGCAGGCCGGGATCCCTGTCCGGGGAGCTGTTTTTT.

The V and J genes are TRBV2 and TRBJ1-1; D is uncertain. V shed 8 bases and J shed 4 bases, with 5 bases lying between them. Germline loops: CDR1 SNHLY, CDR2 FYNNEI. CDR3 length equals 10 residues. This CDR3 reads CASWGTEAFF. CDR3 coding DNA: TGTGCCAGCTGGGGCACTGAAGCTTTCTTT.